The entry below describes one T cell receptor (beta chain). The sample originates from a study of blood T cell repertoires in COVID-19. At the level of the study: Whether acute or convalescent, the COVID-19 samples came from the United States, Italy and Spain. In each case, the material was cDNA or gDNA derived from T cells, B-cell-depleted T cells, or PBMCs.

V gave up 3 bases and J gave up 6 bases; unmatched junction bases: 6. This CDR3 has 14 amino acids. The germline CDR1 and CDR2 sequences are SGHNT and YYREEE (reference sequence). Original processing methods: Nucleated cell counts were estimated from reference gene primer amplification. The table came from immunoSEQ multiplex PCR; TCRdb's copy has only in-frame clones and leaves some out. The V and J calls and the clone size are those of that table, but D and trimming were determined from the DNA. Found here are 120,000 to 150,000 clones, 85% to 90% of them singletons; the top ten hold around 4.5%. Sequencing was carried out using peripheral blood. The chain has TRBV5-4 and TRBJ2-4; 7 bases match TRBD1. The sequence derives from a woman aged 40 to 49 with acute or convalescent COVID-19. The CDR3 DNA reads TGTGCCAGCAGCTCACAGGGGACGCGAAACATTCAGTACTTC. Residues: CASSSQGTRNIQYF.